These 15 T cell receptor beta chains were sequenced from one sample in a study of response to subunit inactivated influenza vaccine. One entry per CDR3 protein results from TCRdb running MiXCR on the RT-PCR reads. Here the sample spans about 520,000 distinct CDR3 sequences, approximately 7.7% being singletons. The sequences come from PBMCs from blood, collected less than 30 months after vaccination. Every receptor here comes from a man aged 50-75 years who received an inactivated influenza vaccine.

The chain couples TRBV24-1 to TRBJ2-5; 7 positions match TRBD1. Germline trimming cut 3 bases from V and 2 bases from J; bases unmatched to any gene: 11. CDR1 and CDR2 from the germline V gene are KGHDR and SFDVKD. This CDR3 spans 17 amino acids. In DNA, the CDR3 is TGTGCCACCAGTGATCCCGATTGGGACAGAAAACAAGAGACCCAGTACTTC. As protein: CATSDPDWDRKQETQYF.

This clonotype showed up just a few times. The chain uses TRBV4-2 and TRBJ2-4; the D gene is possibly TRBD2 (7 bases). Germline V gene lookup returns CDR1 LGHNA and CDR2 YNFKEQ. Trimming took 4 bases from V and 3 from J, leaving 22 bases between them. The CDR3 sequence is 18 residues long. The CDR3 coding sequence is TGTGCCAGCAGCCCCGGTGAGGCTAGCGGAGGGGGCAAAAACATTCAGTACTTC. Residues: CASSPGEASGGGKNIQYF.

The genes are TRBV19 and TRBJ2-1, with 7 bases lining up with TRBD1. V lost 11 bases to trimming and J lost 7 bases; unmatched junction nucleotides: 14. Per germline, CDR1 LNHDA and CDR2 SQIVND (reference sequence). The CDR3 is 14 residues long. The CDR3 DNA follows: TGTGCCGTCCGTTCCGGGACAGTCTTAAATGAGCAGTTCTTC. Its protein is CAVRSGTVLNEQFF.

This clonotype has a handful of counts. The chain links TRBV20-1 to TRBJ2-1, with TRBD2 identical over 10 bases. CDR1 DFQATT and CDR2 SNEGSKA come from the germline V gene (reference sequence). The junction had 3 bases not matched to a gene; V was cut back by 5 bases and J by 2 bases. The CDR3 is made up of 14 amino acids. As DNA, the CDR3 is TGCAGTGCTTTAAGCGGGAGGGCCTACAATGAGCAGTTCTTC. It yields the protein CSALSGRAYNEQFF.

This clonotype was detected ten times or more. The chain joins TRBV3-1 to TRBJ1-3; D is ambiguous. In germline, CDR1 is LGHDT, CDR2 YNNKEL (reference sequence). Deletions cut 0 bases from V and 3 bases from J, with 6 bases between. This CDR3 region has 14 residues. Written as DNA, the CDR3 is TGTGCCAGCAGCCAAGATTCCGGTGGAAACACCATATATTTT. It translates to CASSQDSGGNTIYF.

This clonotype was observed a few times. The CDR3 reads CASSLDPDNSYNEQFF. The DNA of the CDR3 is TGTGCCAGCAGCTTAGATCCGGATAACTCCTACAATGAGCAGTTCTTC. The V call is TRBV11-2, the J call TRBJ2-1; D gene unclear. V lost 0 bases, J lost 0 bases, and 9 bases lay in between. The germline V gene has CDR1 SGHAT and CDR2 FQNNGV. This CDR3 is built from 16 residues.

The chain carries TRBV20-1 and TRBJ2-3; D gene ambiguous. This CDR3 comprises 14 residues. The germline V gene has CDR1 DFQATT and CDR2 SNEGSKA (reference sequence). V was pared by 3 bases and J by 0 bases, with 10 bases between. CDR3 in amino acids: CSARETLSTDTQYF. CDR3 DNA sequence: TGCAGTGCTAGGGAGACTCTGAGCACAGATACGCAGTATTTT.

This clonotype was recorded many times. CDR3 sequence (DNA): TGCAGAAGTTTACCCGGGACACAAACAGACGAGCAGTACTTC. Translated, it gives CRSLPGTQTDEQYF. This sequence joins TRBV20-1 and TRBJ2-7, with D tentatively TRBD1 (6 bases). Per germline, CDR1 DFQATT and CDR2 SNEGSKA (reference sequence). The CDR3 spans 14 residues.

This clonotype was recorded at least ten times. The chain combines TRBV4-1 with TRBJ2-2; 8 bases match TRBD2. CDR1 and CDR2 (germline): MGHRA, YSYEKL. J was trimmed by 0 bases and V by 1 base; bases with no gene match: 7. This CDR3 spans 18 amino acids. CDR3 nucleotide sequence: TGCGCCAGCAGCCAAGGCCCGAGCGGGGGCACGAACACCGGGGAGCTGTTTTTT. Its translation: CASSQGPSGGTNTGELFF.

In this sample, this clonotype turned up a few times. V usage is TRBV7-2 and J usage is TRBJ1-2; possibly TRBD1 for D (5 bases). Germline CDR1 and CDR2: SGHTA and FQGNSA. V was pared by 4 bases and J by 5 bases, with 11 bases between. The CDR3 length is 13 residues. CDR3: CASSSRKGYGYTF. The CDR3 DNA sequence: TGTGCCAGCAGCTCACGAAAGGGGTATGGCTACACCTTC.

This chain uses TRBV12-3 or TRBV12-4 with TRBJ2-2; 7 bases fit TRBD1. This CDR3 region has 17 residues. Unmatched junction bases numbered 8, after V lost 1 base and J lost 3 bases. The CDR3 DNA is TGTGCCAGCAGTTTAGTCTGGACAGGCCCTTACACCGGGGAGCTGTTTTTT. Its protein product is CASSLVWTGPYTGELFF.

This clonotype showed up just a few times. The rearrangement uses TRBV29-1 and TRBJ2-5; 12 bases agree with TRBD2. There are 17 residues in the CDR3. V gave up 4 bases and J gave up 1 base; unmatched junction bases: 10. In germline, CDR1 is SQVTM, CDR2 ANQGSEA. The CDR3 region is CSVAGLPTSGGQETQYF. Written as DNA, the CDR3 is TGCAGCGTTGCCGGGTTACCGACTAGCGGGGGCCAAGAGACCCAGTACTTC.

The chain links TRBV5-4 to TRBJ2-3; D is ambiguous. The V and J ends lost 0 bases and 5 bases respectively, with 10 bases between them. Germline V gene data show CDR1 as SGHNT and CDR2 as YYREEE (reference sequence). The length of the CDR3 is 14 residues. The CDR3 protein is CASSLGLGIDTQYF. CDR3 DNA sequence: TGTGCCAGCAGCTTGGGGCTAGGTATAGATACGCAGTATTTT.

This clonotype has at least ten counts. This CDR3 reads CASSLSAIRGQPQHF. The CDR3 nucleotides are TGTGCCAGCAGCTTATCTGCGATACGGGGGCAGCCCCAGCATTTT. The chain couples TRBV7-2 to TRBJ1-5, with D possibly TRBD1 on 5 matching bases. CDR3 length equals 15 residues. CDR1 and CDR2 from the germline V gene are SGHTA and FQGNSA. V was shortened by 2 bases and J by 7 bases, with 15 bases between the two germline ends.

This clonotype was counted between two and nine times. The DNA for the CDR3 is TGCGCCAGCAGCCAAGCCGGGACAGGGCCAGATACGCAGTATTTT. Amino acid sequence: CASSQAGTGPDTQYF. This chain links TRBV4-3 with TRBJ2-3; TRBD1 matches at 9 bases. This CDR3 has 15 amino acids. The V gene end was trimmed by 1 base and the J gene end by 4 bases; junction bases not matched to a gene: 3. CDR1 and CDR2 (germline): LGHNA, YSLEER.